The present entry profiles one T cell receptor beta chain with its context. The CDR3 has 14 residues. Germline V CDR1 and CDR2: SGHTA, FQGNSA. V lost 7 bases and J lost 4, with 13 bases in between. This sample stems from a study of shared clonotypes between healthy human individuals. The protocol was immunoSEQ multiplex PCR, while the TCRdb copy is restricted to in-frame clones and leaves out a portion. The repertoire holds more than 2 million clones, with 95% as singletons. The V and J genes are TRBV7-2 and TRBJ2-2; D not certain. The specimen was naive CD4+ T cells sorted from blood. The subset denotes: CD45RA+ positively selected. The clonotype comes from a young man in good health. The CDR3 nucleotides read TGTGCCAGCAAGAAAGCAGACTTCACCGGGGAGCTGTTTTTT. As protein: CASKKADFTGELFF.